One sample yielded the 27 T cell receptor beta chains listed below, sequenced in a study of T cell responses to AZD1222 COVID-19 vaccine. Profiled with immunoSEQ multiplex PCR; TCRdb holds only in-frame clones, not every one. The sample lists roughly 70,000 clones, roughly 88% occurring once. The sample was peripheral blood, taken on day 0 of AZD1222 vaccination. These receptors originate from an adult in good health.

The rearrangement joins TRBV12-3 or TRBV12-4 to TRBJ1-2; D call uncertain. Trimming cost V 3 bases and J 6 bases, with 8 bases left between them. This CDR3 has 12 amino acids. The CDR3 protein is CASSFYGDGYTF. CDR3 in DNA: TGTGCCAGCAGTTTCTATGGGGATGGCTACACCTTC.

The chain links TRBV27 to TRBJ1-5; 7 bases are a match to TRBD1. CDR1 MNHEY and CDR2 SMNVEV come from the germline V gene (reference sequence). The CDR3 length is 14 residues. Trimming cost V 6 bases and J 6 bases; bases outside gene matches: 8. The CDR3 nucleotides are TGTGCCAGCAGGTCCACAGGGGATCGTCAGCCCCAGCATTTT. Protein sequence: CASRSTGDRQPQHF.

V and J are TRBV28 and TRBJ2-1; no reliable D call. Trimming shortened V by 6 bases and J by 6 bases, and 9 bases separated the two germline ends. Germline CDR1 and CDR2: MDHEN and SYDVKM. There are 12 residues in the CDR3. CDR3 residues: CASSLLANEQFF. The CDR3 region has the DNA TGTGCCAGCAGCCTTTTGGCCAATGAGCAGTTCTTC.

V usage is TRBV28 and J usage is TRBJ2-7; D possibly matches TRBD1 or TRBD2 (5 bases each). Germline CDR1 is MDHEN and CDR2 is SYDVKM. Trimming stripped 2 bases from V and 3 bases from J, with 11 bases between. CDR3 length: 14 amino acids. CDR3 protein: CASSLKGRNYEQYF. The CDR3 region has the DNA TGTGCCAGCAGTTTAAAGGGACGGAACTACGAGCAGTACTTC.

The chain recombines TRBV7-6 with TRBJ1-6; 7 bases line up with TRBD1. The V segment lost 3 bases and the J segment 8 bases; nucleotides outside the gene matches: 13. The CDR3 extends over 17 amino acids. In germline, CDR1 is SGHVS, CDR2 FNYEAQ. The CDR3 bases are TGTGCCAGCAGCTTGAGCGGCGGACAGGCCGGGGATTCACCCCTCCACTTT. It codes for CASSLSGGQAGDSPLHF.

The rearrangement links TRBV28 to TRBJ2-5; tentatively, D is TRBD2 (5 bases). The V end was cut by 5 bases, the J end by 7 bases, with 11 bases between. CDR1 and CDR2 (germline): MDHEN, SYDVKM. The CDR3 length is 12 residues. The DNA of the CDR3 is TGTGCCAGCAGTCGGATCGAGGGGACCCAGTACTTC. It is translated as CASSRIEGTQYF.

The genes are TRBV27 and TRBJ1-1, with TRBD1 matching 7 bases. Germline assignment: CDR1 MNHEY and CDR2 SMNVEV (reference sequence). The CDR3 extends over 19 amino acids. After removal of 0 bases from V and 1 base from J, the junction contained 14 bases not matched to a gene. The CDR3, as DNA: TGTGCCAGCAGTTTATCCCAGCAACTACCCGGGACAGCGAACACTGAAGCTTTCTTT. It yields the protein CASSLSQQLPGTANTEAFF.

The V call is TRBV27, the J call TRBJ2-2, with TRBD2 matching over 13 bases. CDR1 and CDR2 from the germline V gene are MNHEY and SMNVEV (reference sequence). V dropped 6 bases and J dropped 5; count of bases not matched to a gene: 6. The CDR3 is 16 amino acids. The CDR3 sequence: CASRKTSGGLTGELFF. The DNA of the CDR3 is TGTGCCAGCAGAAAGACTAGCGGGGGGCTTACCGGGGAGCTGTTTTTT.

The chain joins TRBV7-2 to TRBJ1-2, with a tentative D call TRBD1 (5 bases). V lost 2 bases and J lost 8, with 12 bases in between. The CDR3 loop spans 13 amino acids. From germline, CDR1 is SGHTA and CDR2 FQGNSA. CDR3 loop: CASSLSRERGYTF. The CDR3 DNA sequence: TGTGCCAGCAGCTTATCCAGGGAGCGGGGCTACACCTTC. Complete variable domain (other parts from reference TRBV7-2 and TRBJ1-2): GAGVSQSPSNKVTEKGKDVELRCDPISGHTALYWYRQSLGQGLEFLIYFQGNSAPDKSGLPSDRFSAERTGGSVSTLTIQRTQQEDSAVYLCASSLSRERGYTFGSGTRLTVV.

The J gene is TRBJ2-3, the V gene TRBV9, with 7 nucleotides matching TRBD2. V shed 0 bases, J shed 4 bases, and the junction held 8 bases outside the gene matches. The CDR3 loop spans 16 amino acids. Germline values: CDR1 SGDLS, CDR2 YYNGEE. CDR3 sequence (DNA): TGTGCCAGCAGCGTAGACGTGGCGGGGGTCGCAGATACGCAGTATTTT. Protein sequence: CASSVDVAGVADTQYF.

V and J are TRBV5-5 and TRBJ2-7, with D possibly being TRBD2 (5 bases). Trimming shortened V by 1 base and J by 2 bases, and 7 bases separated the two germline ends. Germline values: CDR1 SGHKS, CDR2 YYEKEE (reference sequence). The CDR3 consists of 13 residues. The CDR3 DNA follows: TGTGCCAGCAGCTTGCTCGGGACCTACGAGCAGTACTTC. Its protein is CASSLLGTYEQYF.

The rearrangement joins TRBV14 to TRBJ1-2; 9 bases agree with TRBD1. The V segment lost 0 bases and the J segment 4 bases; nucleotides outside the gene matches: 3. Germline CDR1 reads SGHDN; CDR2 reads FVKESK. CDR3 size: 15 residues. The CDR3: CASSQEGTGFYGYTF. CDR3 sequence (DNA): TGTGCCAGCAGCCAAGAGGGGACAGGGTTCTATGGCTACACCTTC.

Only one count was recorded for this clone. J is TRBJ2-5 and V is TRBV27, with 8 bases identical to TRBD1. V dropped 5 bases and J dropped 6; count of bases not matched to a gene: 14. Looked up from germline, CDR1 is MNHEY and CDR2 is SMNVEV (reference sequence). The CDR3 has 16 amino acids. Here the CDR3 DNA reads TGTGCCAGCAGTCCCTGGCGACCGGACAGGGAAAAGACCCAGTACTTC. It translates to CASSPWRPDREKTQYF.

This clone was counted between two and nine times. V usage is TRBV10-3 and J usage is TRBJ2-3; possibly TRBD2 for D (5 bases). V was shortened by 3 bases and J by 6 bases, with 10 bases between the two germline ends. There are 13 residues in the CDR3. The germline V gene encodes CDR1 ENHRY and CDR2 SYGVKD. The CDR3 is CAISDGVVDTQYF. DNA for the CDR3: TGTGCCATCAGTGACGGGGTGGTGGATACGCAGTATTTT.

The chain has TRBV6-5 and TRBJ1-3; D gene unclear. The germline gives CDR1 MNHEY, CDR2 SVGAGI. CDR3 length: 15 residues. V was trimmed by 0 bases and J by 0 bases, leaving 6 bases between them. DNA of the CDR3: TGTGCCAGCAGTTACTCGGCGGCCTCTGGAAACACCATATATTTT. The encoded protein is CASSYSAASGNTIYF.

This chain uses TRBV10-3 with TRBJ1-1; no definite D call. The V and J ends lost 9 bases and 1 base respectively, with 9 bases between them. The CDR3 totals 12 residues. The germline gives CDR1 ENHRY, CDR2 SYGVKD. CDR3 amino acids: CAIGPGNTEAFF. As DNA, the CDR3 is TGTGCCATTGGGCCGGGGAACACTGAAGCTTTCTTT.

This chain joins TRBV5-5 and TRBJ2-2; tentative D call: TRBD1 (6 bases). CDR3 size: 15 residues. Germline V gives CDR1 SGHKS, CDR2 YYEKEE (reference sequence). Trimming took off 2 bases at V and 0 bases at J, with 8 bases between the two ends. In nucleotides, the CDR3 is TGTGCCAGCAGCTTTCAGGGGTCGAACACCGGGGAGCTGTTTTTT. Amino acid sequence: CASSFQGSNTGELFF.

The CDR3, as DNA: TGTGCCAGTAGTATAGACCGGGACAGCTCAACTAATGAAAAACTGTTTTTT. Its protein product is CASSIDRDSSTNEKLFF. This rearrangement joins TRBV19 to TRBJ1-4, with 7 bases fitting TRBD1. J lost 0 bases, V lost 0 bases, and 4 bases had no gene match. The CDR3 spans 17 residues. Germline CDR1 LNHDA, CDR2 SQIVND (reference sequence). The whole variable domain, remainder taken from reference TRBV19 and TRBJ1-4, is DGGITQSPKYLFRKEGQNVTLSCEQNLNHDAMYWYRQDPGQGLRLIYYSQIVNDFQKGDIAEGYSVSREKKESFPLTVTSAQKNPTAFYLCASSIDRDSSTNEKLFFGSGTQLSVL.

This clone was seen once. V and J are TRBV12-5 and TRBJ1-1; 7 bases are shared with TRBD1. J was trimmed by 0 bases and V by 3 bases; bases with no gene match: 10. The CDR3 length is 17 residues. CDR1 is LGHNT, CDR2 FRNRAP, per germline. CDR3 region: CASGFSAWDSMNTEAFF. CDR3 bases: TGTGCTAGTGGTTTCTCCGCCTGGGACAGTATGAACACTGAAGCTTTCTTT.

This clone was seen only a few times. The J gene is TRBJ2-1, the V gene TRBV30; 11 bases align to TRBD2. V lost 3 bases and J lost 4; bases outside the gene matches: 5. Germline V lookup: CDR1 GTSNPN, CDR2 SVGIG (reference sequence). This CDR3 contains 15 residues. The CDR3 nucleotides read TGTGCCTGGAGCCCCTCTAGCGGGGGGTACAATGAGCAGTTCTTC. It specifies CAWSPSSGGYNEQFF. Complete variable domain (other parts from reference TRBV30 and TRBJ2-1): SQTIHQWPATLVQPVGSPLSLECTVEGTSNPNLYWYRQAAGRGLQLLFYSVGIGQISSEVPQNLSASRPQDRQFILSSKKLLLSDSGFYLCAWSPSSGGYNEQFFGPGTRLTVL.

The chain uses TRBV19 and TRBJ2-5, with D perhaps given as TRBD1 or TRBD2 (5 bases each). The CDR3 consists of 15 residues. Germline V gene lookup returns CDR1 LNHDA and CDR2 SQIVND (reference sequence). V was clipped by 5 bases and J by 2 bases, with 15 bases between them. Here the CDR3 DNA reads TGTGCCAGTAGTCACCTCGGGGACGGTCAAGAGACCCAGTACTTC. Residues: CASSHLGDGQETQYF.

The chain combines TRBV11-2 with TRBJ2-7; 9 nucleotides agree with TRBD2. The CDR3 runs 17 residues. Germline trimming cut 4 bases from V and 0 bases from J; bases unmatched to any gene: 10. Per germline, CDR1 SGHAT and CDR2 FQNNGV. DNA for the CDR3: TGTGCCAGCAGCTCAGACTTCTCGCGGGAGGGCTCCTACGAGCAGTACTTC. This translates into CASSSDFSREGSYEQYF.

The CDR3 region is CASSLDTGDYGYTF. CDR3 DNA: TGTGCCAGCAGCTTAGATACAGGGGACTATGGCTACACCTTC. V usage is TRBV7-2 and J usage is TRBJ1-2; TRBD1 matches at 7 bases. From germline, CDR1 is SGHTA and CDR2 FQGNSA. V lost 1 base to trimming and J lost 3 bases; unmatched junction nucleotides: 2. This CDR3 has 14 residues.

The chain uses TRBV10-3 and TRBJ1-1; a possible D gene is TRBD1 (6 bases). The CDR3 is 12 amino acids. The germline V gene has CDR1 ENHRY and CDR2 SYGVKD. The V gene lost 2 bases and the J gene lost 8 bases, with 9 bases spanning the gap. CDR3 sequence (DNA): TGTGCCATCAGTGAGCGTGACAGGGAAGCTTTCTTT. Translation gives CAISERDREAFF.

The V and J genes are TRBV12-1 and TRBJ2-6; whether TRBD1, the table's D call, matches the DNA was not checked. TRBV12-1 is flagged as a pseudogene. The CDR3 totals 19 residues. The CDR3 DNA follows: TGTGCCAGCAGCCCTGGGGCGCGGGACAGGGGGCCTGGGGCCAACGTCCTGACTTTC. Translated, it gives CASSPGARDRGPGANVLTF.

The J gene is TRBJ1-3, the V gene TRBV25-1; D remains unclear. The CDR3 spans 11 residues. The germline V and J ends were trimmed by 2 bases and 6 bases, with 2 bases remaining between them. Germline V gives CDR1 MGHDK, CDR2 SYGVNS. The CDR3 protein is CASSEINTIYF. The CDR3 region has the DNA TGTGCCAGCAGTGAAATAAACACCATATATTTT.

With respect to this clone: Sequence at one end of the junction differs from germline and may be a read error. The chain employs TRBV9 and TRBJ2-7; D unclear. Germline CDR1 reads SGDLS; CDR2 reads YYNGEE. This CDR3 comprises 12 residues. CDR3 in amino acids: CASSGFSSEQYF. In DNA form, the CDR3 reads TGTGCCAGCAGCGGATTTTCCTCCGAGCAGTACTTC.